This T cell receptor beta chain originates from a study of CXCR3-negative and CXCR3-positive naive CD8 T cells (dated by TCRdb to about 2019). Regarding the research as a whole: About 150 million TRB reads were obtained in total, roughly 1.5 +/- 0.3 million reads per library. Diversity and physicochemical repertoire analyses covered under twelve donors pooled from two independent experiments. The TRBV-TRBJ cluster analysis covered naive subsets from 5 or 6 donors and memory cells from 3 donors. The paper as a whole reports these results and caveats: Freshly isolated PBMCs were used for most assays because CXCR3 expression went down partially after cryopreservation. TRBV-TRBJ usage was similar between naive CXCR3-negative and CXCR3-positive cells from the same donor, while memory cells showed distinct patterns. TRB CDR3s from CXCR3-positive naive cells showed higher hydrophobicity (lower Kidera factor 4), lower energy, and higher strength and volume indices than CXCR3-negative naive cells. Comparably high repertoire diversity was found in both naive subsets, whereas much lower repertoire diversity was found in memory CD8+ T cells. Because surface CD5, which is linked to self-reactivity in mice, was comparable between the naive subsets, TCR interaction strength was also inferred from TRB CDR3 physicochemical properties.

Regarding this clonotype: The target of this receptor is not known.

The CDR3 has 14 amino acids, counting the end cysteine and phenylalanine. No DNA is listed. The germline V gene sets CDR1 to MDHEN and CDR2 to SYDVKM. The run used a NextSeq 550. The Human TCR Profiling Kit (MiLaboratory) was used to make UMI-labeled 5' RACE TRB cDNA libraries. cDNA synthesis used the entire amount of extracted RNA, and PCR amplification then used the entire amount of cDNA produced. Libraries were prepared in parallel with an identical number of PCR cycles. Per the source publication's procedure: With a minimum of two reads required per UMI, MIGEC and MiXCR pulled out about 49,000 +/- 11,000 unique UMI-labeled TRB cDNA molecules from each library. On average, each library contained approximately 40,000 +/- 10,000 functional in-frame TRB CDR3 nucleotide clonotypes without stop codons. Diversity metrics, including normalized Shannon-Wiener and Chao1, were computed in VDJtools after downsampling to 5000 UMI-labeled TRB molecules per sample. Clonotype-size-weighted physicochemical properties of the central five CDR3 residues (interaction energy, strength, volume and Kidera factor 4) were computed in VDJtools. TCRdb reprocessed the sequencing reads and holds a single record per CDR3 protein sequence, with no DNA. The authors' filters were not applied to this entry. This specimen's table enumerates tens of thousands of distinct CDR3 sequences. Jointly, the top ten make up approximately 0.58% of the sample.

For every CD8+ T cell subset, around 300,000 cells were flow-sorted straight into RLT lysis buffer, and each subset was sorted in triplicate. To exclude memory contaminants, naive CD8+ T cells were stringently defined as CD45RO-CCR7+CD27+CD95-. Peripheral blood mononuclear cells were isolated from buffy coats by standard density gradient centrifugation. Naive CXCR3-negative and CXCR3-positive CD8+ T cells were flow-sorted on a FACSAria III. Total RNA was extracted from sorted cells using an RNeasy Mini Kit. The sequence was collected from a human donor in good health. Some clones in this sample may be carry-over from other donors' samples. The chain is made from TRBV28 and TRBJ2-1; TCRdb's D call, TRBD2, is unchecked because there is no DNA. Sequenced: naive CXCR3+ CD8+ T cells from blood. The cell subset or site tag for this specimen amounts to: CD45RO-CCR7+CD27+CD95- naive CD8+ T cells expressing CXCR3 (TNR3+). The CDR3 protein is CASSDLAEYNEQFF.